This passage covers 23 T cell receptor beta chains from one sample sequenced in a study of vaccination and CD4 T cells after COVID-19. These receptors lack a known antigen. The assay that was used to sequence DNA from cultured CD4+ T cells was the Oncomine TCR Beta short-read assay. TCRdb processed the PCR reads anew with MiXCR; each CDR3 protein has one entry. The repertoire holds some 13,000 distinct CDR3 sequences, with around 74% as singletons. The treatment denotes: roughly 10-day PBMC culture with coronavirus spike peptide pools or control peptides (ViraFEST assay). The material sequenced was CD4+ T cells from blood, cultured in vitro. These receptors originate from a human donor who had recovered from COVID-19.

This chain links TRBV5-1 with TRBJ2-5; D gene unclear. CDR1 and CDR2 (germline): SGHRS, YFSETQ. This CDR3 region has 13 residues. Trimming pared 0 bases from V and 5 bases from J, leaving 8 bases between. The CDR3: CASSLASPETQYF. The CDR3 DNA follows: TGCGCCAGCAGCTTGGCCAGCCCGGAGACCCAGTACTTC.

The gene calls are TRBV6-2 or TRBV6-3 and TRBJ2-5, with no clear D. This CDR3 spans 15 amino acids. Germline V gives CDR1 MNHEY, CDR2 SVGEGT. V lost 7 bases and J 5 bases, leaving 20 bases between the germline ends. The CDR3, as DNA: TGTGCCAGCACTCCCCGGGCCCCCCAAAGGGAGACCCAGTACTTC. As protein: CASTPRAPQRETQYF.

This clonotype is classed as medium-sized. The chain is built from TRBV28 and TRBJ1-1; 7 nucleotides match TRBD1. The CDR3 has 15 amino acids. Germline V gene lookup returns CDR1 MDHEN and CDR2 SYDVKM. Trimming took 2 bases from V and 3 from J; bases not matched to a gene: 6. The CDR3 coding sequence is TGTGCCAGCAGTTTAGGGACAGCTGGGTACACTGAAGCTTTCTTT. This sequence encodes CASSLGTAGYTEAFF.

V usage is TRBV7-2 and J usage is TRBJ2-2; D unclear. The CDR3 consists of 16 residues. From germline, CDR1 is SGHTA and CDR2 FQGNSA. Trimming removed 3 bases from V and 2 bases from J, with 13 bases in between. Here the CDR3 DNA reads TGTGCCAGCAGCTTTGCCTCCGGTGCTAACACCGGGGAGCTGTTTTTT. Translation: CASSFASGANTGELFF.

The chain has TRBV27 and TRBJ1-5; weak D call: TRBD1 (5 bases). Looked up from germline, CDR1 is MNHEY and CDR2 is SMNVEV (reference sequence). Trimming shortened V by 6 bases and J by 3 bases, and 12 bases separated the two germline ends. The CDR3 has 14 residues. Here the CDR3 DNA reads TGTGCCAGCAGCCAAGGGGCACACAATCAGCCCCAGCATTTT. Translated: CASSQGAHNQPQHF.

The V call is TRBV7-2, the J call TRBJ2-5; no reliable D call. The CDR3 length is 13 residues. The V end lost 4 bases, the J end lost 10 bases, and 16 bases lay between the germline ends. Germline CDR1 and CDR2: SGHTA and FQGNSA. This CDR3 reads CASSSSIQANQYF. As DNA, the CDR3 is TGTGCCAGCAGCTCCTCTATCCAGGCGAACCAGTACTTC.

The V and J genes are TRBV6-1 and TRBJ1-5; the D gene is possibly TRBD1 (6 bases). The CDR3 runs 17 residues. The V end lost 0 bases, the J end lost 9 bases, and 21 bases lay between the germline ends. Germline V gene sequence: CDR1 MNHNS, CDR2 SASEGT. Written as DNA, the CDR3 is TGTGCCAGCAGTGAAGCAACAGGGCTTCTACCATGGAGGCCCCAGCATTTT. As protein: CASSEATGLLPWRPQHF.

The V call is TRBV6-1, the J call TRBJ1-2; D ambiguous. Germline CDR1 MNHNS, CDR2 SASEGT. The CDR3 is 15 residues long. V was trimmed by 2 bases and J by 7 bases, leaving 17 bases between them. The CDR3 DNA reads as TGTGCCAGCAGTGAAAGGGAATCCACCGCGCGTGGCTACACCTTC. This sequence encodes CASSERESTARGYTF.

This clonotype was observed a few times. At one end, the junction sequence differs from germline, possibly due to a read error. The CDR3 sequence: CAIRSGSSQPQHF. The CDR3 DNA reads TGTGCCATCAGGTCGGGAAGCAGTCAGCCCCAGCATTTT. The chain couples TRBV10-3 to TRBJ1-5; D gene ambiguous. Germline CDR1 and CDR2: ENHRY and SYGVKD. The CDR3 has 13 amino acids.

This clonotype has just a few counts. The rearrangement joins TRBV20-1 to TRBJ2-5, with D possibly matching TRBD2 (6 bases). CDR1 and CDR2 from the germline V gene are DFQATT and SNEGSKA (reference sequence). The length of the CDR3 is 13 residues. V lost 5 bases to trimming and J lost 6 bases, with 16 bases between them. For the CDR3, the DNA is TGCAGTGCTCACCACCCAGGGAGGCAGACCCAGTACTTC. Encoded protein: CSAHHPGRQTQYF.

The V gene is TRBV6-2 or TRBV6-3, the J gene TRBJ2-3, with TRBD1 matching 9 bases. After removal of 7 bases from V and 4 bases from J, the junction contained 3 bases not matched to a gene. CDR3 length equals 13 residues. Germline V gene data show CDR1 as MNHEY and CDR2 as SVGEGT. CDR3 sequence reads: CASTGQGADTQYF. For the CDR3, the DNA is TGTGCCAGCACGGGACAGGGAGCAGATACGCAGTATTTT.

This sequence joins TRBV7-2 and TRBJ1-3; D is uncertain. Trimming pared 2 bases from V and 2 bases from J, leaving 1 base between. The CDR3 totals 12 residues. From germline, CDR1 is SGHTA and CDR2 FQGNSA. The chain's CDR3 is CASSLTGNTIYF. CDR3 in DNA: TGTGCCAGCAGCTTAACTGGAAACACCATATATTTT. The full variable domain, its missing parts supplied by reference TRBV7-2 and TRBJ1-3, is GAGVSQSPSNKVTEKGKDVELRCDPISGHTALYWYRQSLGQGLEFLIYFQGNSAPDKSGLPSDRFSAERTGGSVSTLTIQRTQQEDSAVYLCASSLTGNTIYFGEGSWLTVV.

The chain uses TRBV28 and TRBJ2-7; possibly TRBD1 or TRBD2 for D (5 bases each). Between the trimmed V and J ends, which lost 2 bases and 4 bases, there was a span of 6 bases. The CDR3 is 12 residues long. CDR1 and CDR2 (germline): MDHEN, SYDVKM. The CDR3 coding sequence is TGTGCCAGCAGTTTAGGGGGATACGAGCAGTACTTC. It yields the protein CASSLGGYEQYF.

The gene calls are TRBV20-1 and TRBJ2-7; D is undetermined. Germline loops: CDR1 DFQATT, CDR2 SNEGSKA (reference sequence). The CDR3 extends over 13 amino acids. Trimming took off 0 bases at V and 3 bases at J, with 9 bases between the two ends. The CDR3: CSARDRVSYEQYF. CDR3 sequence (DNA): TGCAGTGCTAGAGATAGGGTTAGCTACGAGCAGTACTTC.

Notes on this clonotype: A junction boundary mismatches the germline segment, possibly from a read error. The chain couples TRBV28 to TRBJ2-1, with D maybe TRBD2 (5 bases). This CDR3 is 11 amino acids long. Germline lookup yields CDR1 MDHEN and CDR2 SYDVKM. CDR3 sequence: CASSFRLGVIF. The CDR3 nucleotides read TGTGCCAGCAGTTTTCGTCTCGGGGTGATCTTC.

J is TRBJ2-7 and V is TRBV6-1; no reliable D call. CDR3 size: 13 residues. Trimming cost V 6 bases and J 3 bases, with 12 bases left between them. Looked up from germline, CDR1 is MNHNS and CDR2 is SASEGT. CDR3 residues: CASSPDGYYEQYF. For the CDR3, the DNA is TGTGCCAGCAGCCCGGACGGATACTACGAGCAGTACTTC.

The genes are TRBV28 and TRBJ1-1; a possible D gene is TRBD1 (5 bases). With 6 bases removed from V and 1 base from J, the gap between germline ends came to 24 bases. Germline-derived CDR1 and CDR2 are MDHEN and SYDVKM. The CDR3 contains 18 residues. CDR3 DNA sequence: TGTGCCAGCAGGGGAGAGGGAATTCTCAGGGTTTCGAACACTGAAGCTTTCTTT. This gives the protein CASRGEGILRVSNTEAFF.

A single count supports this clonotype. The genes are TRBV4-3 and TRBJ2-1, with 8 bases fitting TRBD2. This CDR3 comprises 15 residues. V lost 2 bases to trimming and J lost 3 bases; unmatched junction nucleotides: 3. Germline V gene data show CDR1 as LGHNA and CDR2 as YSLEER. DNA for the CDR3: TGCGCCAGCAGCCAACGAGCGGGAGACTACAATGAGCAGTTCTTC. Translated, it gives CASSQRAGDYNEQFF.

This clonotype was observed a few times. The chain recombines TRBV6-1 with TRBJ1-2, with 9 bases lining up with TRBD1. The J segment lost 8 bases and the V segment lost 6 bases, leaving 10 bases of the junction unmatched. Germline loops: CDR1 MNHNS, CDR2 SASEGT. The CDR3 length is 14 residues. In DNA, the CDR3 is TGTGCCAGCAGACTTGGACAGGGGCCGAGAGGCTACACCTTC. It translates to CASRLGQGPRGYTF.

The chain recombines TRBV20-1 with TRBJ1-1, with no clear D. Per germline, CDR1 DFQATT and CDR2 SNEGSKA (reference sequence). The ends were cut back, 1 base at V and 7 bases at J, with 13 bases in the middle. This CDR3 is built from 13 residues. The CDR3 DNA sequence: TGCAGTGCTAGAGTTGGAGGGCGGAGTGAAGCTTTCTTT. Protein product: CSARVGGRSEAFF.

The chain uses TRBV20-1 and TRBJ1-2, with D unresolved. Germline V CDR1 and CDR2: DFQATT, SNEGSKA (reference sequence). Between the trimmed V and J ends, which lost 1 base and 7 bases, there was a span of 7 bases. This CDR3 spans 11 amino acids. The CDR3 spells CSARGDPGYTF. The CDR3 bases are TGCAGTGCTAGAGGAGACCCTGGCTACACCTTC.

The chain links TRBV19 to TRBJ1-6; the D is unclear. In germline, CDR1 is LNHDA, CDR2 SQIVND (reference sequence). V lost 6 bases and J 4 bases, leaving 7 bases between the germline ends. The length of the CDR3 is 13 residues. CDR3 nucleotide sequence: TGTGCCAGTAGGAAGGGTTATAATTCACCCCTCCACTTT. It codes for CASRKGYNSPLHF.

The rearrangement joins TRBV20-1 to TRBJ1-1; perhaps TRBD1 as D (5 bases). V lost 3 bases and J lost 1, with 12 bases in between. Germline V CDR1 and CDR2: DFQATT, SNEGSKA (reference sequence). CDR3 length equals 14 residues. The CDR3 reads CSARVQTGNTEAFF. The CDR3 coding sequence is TGCAGTGCTAGGGTTCAAACAGGGAACACTGAAGCTTTCTTT.